This T cell receptor beta chain is from a study of Ad26.COV2.S vaccination and SARS-CoV-2 variants. Across the whole study: Intramuscular Ad26.COV2.S doses were given once or twice, 56 days apart. Study results and caveats: Placebo recipients and vaccine recipients were similar in non-spike TCR breadth.

Germline loops: CDR1 SGHNT, CDR2 YENEEA. The CDR3 consists of 15 residues. The ends were cut back, 3 bases at V and 1 base at J, with 11 bases in the middle. Indicated treatment: around 19 received Ad26.COV2.S at low or high dose, single or two shots; about 5 received placebo; per-sample allocation not given. Following the first vaccine or placebo injection, samples were taken on day 63. Recruitment in Boston yielded a donor of adult age, 18-55 years. SARS-CoV-2 spike from the Wuhan strain was encoded by the vaccine, an Ad26 vector. Details on this clone: Its antigen is unidentified.

The assay was immunoSEQ multiplex PCR, and TCRdb's table has in-frame clones only and misses some. Altogether about 440,000 clones are present, around 90% being singletons, with the ten largest covering less than 4.5%. The clonotype was recovered from a person between 18 and 60 years old who received the Ad26.COV2.S COVID-19 vaccine or a placebo. The chain recombines TRBV11-3 with TRBJ2-3, with TRBD2 as a possible D gene (6 bases). Sequences were derived from peripheral blood, sampled in a trial of Ad26.COV2.S vaccine versus placebo. The CDR3 nucleotides read TGTGCCAGCAGCTTTGAGGCGGGACGCACAGATACGCAGTATTTT. Protein product: CASSFEAGRTDTQYF.